A single count supports the clone carrying this TCR beta chain. Per germline, CDR1 SGHRS and CDR2 YFSETQ. Trimming at V came to 0 bases and at J to 13 bases, leaving 3 bases not matched to a gene. CDR3 size: 14 residues. The source of the sample is a study of blood T cell repertoires in COVID-19. Study background: Samples came from the United States, Italy and Spain, spanning acute and convalescent COVID-19. PBMCs, B-cell-depleted T cells, or T cells provided the cDNA or gDNA that made up the material.

Authors' methods: Estimation of nucleated cell counts was performed using reference gene primer amplification. Clones were read by immunoSEQ multiplex PCR, and TCRdb kept only the in-frame ones, dropping some. That table is the source of V, J and clone size, and D and trimming were worked out from the DNA. This table has approximately 70,000 clones, about four fifths appearing once. This receptor was obtained from a woman of 80 years or more with acute or convalescent COVID-19. The source material was peripheral blood. The rearrangement uses TRBV5-1 and TRBJ2-1; 14 bases align to TRBD2. The CDR3 loop reads CASSLGLAGGPQFF. The CDR3 DNA follows: TGCGCCAGCAGCTTGGGACTAGCGGGGGGGCCTCAGTTCTTC.